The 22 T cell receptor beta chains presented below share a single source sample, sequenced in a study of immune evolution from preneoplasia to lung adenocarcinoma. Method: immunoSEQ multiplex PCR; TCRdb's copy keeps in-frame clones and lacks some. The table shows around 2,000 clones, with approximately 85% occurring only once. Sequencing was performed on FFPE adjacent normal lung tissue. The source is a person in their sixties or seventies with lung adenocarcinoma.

The CDR3 region is CASSEIRAGNTIYF. In DNA form, the CDR3 reads TGTGCCAGCAGTGAAATCAGGGCTGGAAACACCATATATTTT. This chain connects TRBV2 to TRBJ1-3; TRBD1 might be the D (5 bases). V lost 2 bases, J lost 2 bases, and 7 bases lay in between. CDR3 length: 14 residues. The germline gives CDR1 SNHLY, CDR2 FYNNEI.

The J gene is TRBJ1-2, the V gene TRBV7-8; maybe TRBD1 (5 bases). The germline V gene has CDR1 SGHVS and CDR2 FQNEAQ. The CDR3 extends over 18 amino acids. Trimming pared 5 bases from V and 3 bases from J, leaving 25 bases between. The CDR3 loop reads CASSPSHGGGIGHYGYTF. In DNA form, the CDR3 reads TGTGCCAGCAGCCCATCTCACGGGGGAGGGATTGGTCACTATGGCTACACCTTC. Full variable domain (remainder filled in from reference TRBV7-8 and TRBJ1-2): GAGVSQSPRYKVAKRGQDVALRCDPISGHVSLFWYQQALGQGPEFLTYFQNEAQLDKSGLPSDRFFAERPEGSVSTLKIQRTQQEDSAVYLCASSPSHGGGIGHYGYTFGSGTRLTVV.

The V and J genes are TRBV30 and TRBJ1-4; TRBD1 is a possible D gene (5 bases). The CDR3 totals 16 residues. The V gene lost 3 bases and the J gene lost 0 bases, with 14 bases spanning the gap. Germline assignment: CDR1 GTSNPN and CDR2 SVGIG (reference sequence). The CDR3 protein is CAWRNRTVATNEKLFF. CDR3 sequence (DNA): TGTGCCTGGAGGAACAGGACCGTTGCAACTAATGAAAAACTGTTTTTT. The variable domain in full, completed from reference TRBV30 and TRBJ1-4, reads SQTIHQWPATLVQPVGSPLSLECTVEGTSNPNLYWYRQAAGRGLQLLFYSVGIGQISSEVPQNLSASRPQDRQFILSSKKLLLSDSGFYLCAWRNRTVATNEKLFFGSGTQLSVL.

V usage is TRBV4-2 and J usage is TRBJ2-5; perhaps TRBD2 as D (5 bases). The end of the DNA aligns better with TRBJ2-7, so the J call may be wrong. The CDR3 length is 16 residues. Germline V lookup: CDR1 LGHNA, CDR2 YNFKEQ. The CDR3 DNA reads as TGTGCCAGCAGCCAAGCGGAAGGGAAACTAGATGACGAGCAGTACTTC. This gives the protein CASSQAEGKLDDEQYF.

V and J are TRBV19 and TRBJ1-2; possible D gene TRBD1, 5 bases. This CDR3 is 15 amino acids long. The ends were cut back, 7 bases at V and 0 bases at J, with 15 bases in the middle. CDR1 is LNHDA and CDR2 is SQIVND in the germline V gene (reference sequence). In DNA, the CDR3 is TGTGCCAGTAACCCGACGGGGGATGCTAACTATGGCTACACCTTC. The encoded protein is CASNPTGDANYGYTF. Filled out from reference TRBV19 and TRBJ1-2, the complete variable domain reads DGGITQSPKYLFRKEGQNVTLSCEQNLNHDAMYWYRQDPGQGLRLIYYSQIVNDFQKGDIAEGYSVSREKKESFPLTVTSAQKNPTAFYLCASNPTGDANYGYTFGSGTRLTVV.

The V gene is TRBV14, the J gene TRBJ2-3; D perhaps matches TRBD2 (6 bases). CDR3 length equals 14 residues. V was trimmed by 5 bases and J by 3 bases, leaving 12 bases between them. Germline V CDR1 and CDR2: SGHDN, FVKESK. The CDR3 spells CASSEYGGTDTQYF. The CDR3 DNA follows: TGTGCCAGCAGCGAGTATGGGGGGACAGATACGCAGTATTTT.

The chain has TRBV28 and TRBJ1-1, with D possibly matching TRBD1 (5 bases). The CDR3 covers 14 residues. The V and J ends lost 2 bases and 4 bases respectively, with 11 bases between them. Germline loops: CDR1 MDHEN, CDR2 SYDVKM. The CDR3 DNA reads TGTGCCAGCAGTTTAAGGGGATCTTTCACTGAAGCTTTCTTT. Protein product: CASSLRGSFTEAFF.

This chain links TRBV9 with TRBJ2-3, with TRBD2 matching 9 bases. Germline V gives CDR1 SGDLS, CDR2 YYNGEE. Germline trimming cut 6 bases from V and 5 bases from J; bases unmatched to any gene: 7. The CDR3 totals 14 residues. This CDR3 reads CASNPSGVLDTQYF. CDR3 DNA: TGTGCCAGCAATCCTAGCGGGGTGTTAGATACGCAGTATTTT.

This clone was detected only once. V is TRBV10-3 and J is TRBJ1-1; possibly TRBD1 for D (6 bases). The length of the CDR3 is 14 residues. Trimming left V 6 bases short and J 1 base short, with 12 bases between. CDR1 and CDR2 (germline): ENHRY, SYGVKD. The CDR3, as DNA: TGTGCCATCAGCGCCGACAGGCGGAACACTGAAGCTTTCTTT. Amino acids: CAISADRRNTEAFF.

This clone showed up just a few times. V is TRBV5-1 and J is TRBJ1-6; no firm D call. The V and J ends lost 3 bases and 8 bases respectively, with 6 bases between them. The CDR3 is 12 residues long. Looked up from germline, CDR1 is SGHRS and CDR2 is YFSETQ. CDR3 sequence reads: CASSYGDSPLHF. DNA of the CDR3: TGCGCCAGCAGCTACGGGGATTCACCCCTCCACTTT.

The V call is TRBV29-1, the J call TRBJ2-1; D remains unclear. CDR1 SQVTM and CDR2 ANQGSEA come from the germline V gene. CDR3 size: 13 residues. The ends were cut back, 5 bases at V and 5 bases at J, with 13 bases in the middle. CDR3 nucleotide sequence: TGCAGCGTTACGCGGCTGCAAAACAATGAGCAGTTCTTC. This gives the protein CSVTRLQNNEQFF.

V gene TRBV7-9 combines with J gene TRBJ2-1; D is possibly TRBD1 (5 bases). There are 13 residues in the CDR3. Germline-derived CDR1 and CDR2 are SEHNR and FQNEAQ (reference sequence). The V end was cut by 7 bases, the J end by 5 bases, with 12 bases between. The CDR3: CASNRSVNNEQFF. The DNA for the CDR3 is TGTGCCAGCAACAGGAGTGTCAACAATGAGCAGTTCTTC.

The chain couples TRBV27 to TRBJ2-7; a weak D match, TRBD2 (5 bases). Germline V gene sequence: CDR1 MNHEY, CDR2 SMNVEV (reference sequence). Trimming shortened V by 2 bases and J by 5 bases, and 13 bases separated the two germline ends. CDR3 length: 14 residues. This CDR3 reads CASSLTPTGNEQYF. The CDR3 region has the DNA TGTGCCAGCAGTTTAACCCCAACGGGGAACGAGCAGTACTTC.

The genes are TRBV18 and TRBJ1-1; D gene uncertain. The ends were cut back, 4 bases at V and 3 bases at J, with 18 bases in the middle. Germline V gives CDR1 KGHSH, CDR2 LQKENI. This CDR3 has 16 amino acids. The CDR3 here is CASSLYRAVLYTEAFF. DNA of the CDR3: TGTGCCAGCTCACTTTACCGGGCCGTATTATACACTGAAGCTTTCTTT.

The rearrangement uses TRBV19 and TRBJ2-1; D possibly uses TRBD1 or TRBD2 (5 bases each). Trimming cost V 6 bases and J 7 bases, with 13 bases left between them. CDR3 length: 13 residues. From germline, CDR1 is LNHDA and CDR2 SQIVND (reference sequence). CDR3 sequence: CASRRGEGNEQFF. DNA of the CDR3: TGTGCCAGTAGGAGAGGGGAAGGTAATGAGCAGTTCTTC.

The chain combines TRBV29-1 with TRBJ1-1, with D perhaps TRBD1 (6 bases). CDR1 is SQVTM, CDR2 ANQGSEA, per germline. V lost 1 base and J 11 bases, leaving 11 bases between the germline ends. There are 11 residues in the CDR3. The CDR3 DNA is TGCAGCGTTGAAGGGACAGCCGTGGCTTTCTTT. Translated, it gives CSVEGTAVAFF.

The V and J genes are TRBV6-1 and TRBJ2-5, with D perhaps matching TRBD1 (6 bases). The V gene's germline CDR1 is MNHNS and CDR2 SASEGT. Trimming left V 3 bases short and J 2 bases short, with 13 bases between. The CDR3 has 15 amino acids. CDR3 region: CASSEAAGDQETQYF. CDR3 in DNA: TGTGCCAGCAGTGAGGCAGCAGGGGATCAAGAGACCCAGTACTTC.

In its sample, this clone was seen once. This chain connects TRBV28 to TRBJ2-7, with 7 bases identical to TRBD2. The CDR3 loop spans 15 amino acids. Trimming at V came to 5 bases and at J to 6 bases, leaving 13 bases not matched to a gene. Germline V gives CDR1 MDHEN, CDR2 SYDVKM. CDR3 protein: CASSPRLVGGGEQYF. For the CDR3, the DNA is TGTGCCAGCAGTCCCCGGTTAGTGGGGGGGGGCGAGCAGTACTTC.

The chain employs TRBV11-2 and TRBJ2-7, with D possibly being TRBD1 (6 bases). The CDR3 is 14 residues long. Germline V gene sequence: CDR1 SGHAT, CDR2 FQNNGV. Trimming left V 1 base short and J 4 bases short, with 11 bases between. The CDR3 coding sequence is TGTGCCAGCAGCTTAGGGGGGACACTTTACGAGCAGTACTTC. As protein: CASSLGGTLYEQYF. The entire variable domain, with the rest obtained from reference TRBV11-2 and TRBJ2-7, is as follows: EAGVAQSPRYKIIEKRQSVAFWCNPISGHATLYWYQQILGQGPKLLIQFQNNGVVDDSQLPKDRFSAERLKGVDSTLKIQPAKLEDSAVYLCASSLGGTLYEQYFGPGTRLTVT.

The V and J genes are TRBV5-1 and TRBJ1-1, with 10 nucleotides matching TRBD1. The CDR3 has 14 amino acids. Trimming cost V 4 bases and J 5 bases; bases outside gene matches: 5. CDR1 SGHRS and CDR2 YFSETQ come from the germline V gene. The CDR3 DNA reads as TGCGCCAGCAGCATGGGACAGGGGAAAACTGAAGCTTTCTTT. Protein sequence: CASSMGQGKTEAFF.

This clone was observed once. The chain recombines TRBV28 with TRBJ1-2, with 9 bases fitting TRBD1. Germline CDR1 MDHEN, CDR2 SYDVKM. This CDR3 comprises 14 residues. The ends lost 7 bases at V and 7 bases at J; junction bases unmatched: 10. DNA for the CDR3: TGTGCCAGCACCCCTATAGGGACAGGGCCTGGCTACACCTTC. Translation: CASTPIGTGPGYTF.

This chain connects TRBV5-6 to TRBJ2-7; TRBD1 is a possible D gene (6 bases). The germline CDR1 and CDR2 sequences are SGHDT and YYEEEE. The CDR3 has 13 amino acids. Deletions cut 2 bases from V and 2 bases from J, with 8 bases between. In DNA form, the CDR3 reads TGTGCCAGCAGCTTTGCAGGGGCCTACGAGCAGTACTTC. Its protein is CASSFAGAYEQYF.